The 5 T cell receptor beta chains in this list originate from one sample, sequenced in a study of PD-1 blockade in mismatch repair-deficient tumors. Using immunoSEQ multiplex PCR, the repertoire was profiled, and TCRdb retains in-frame clones only, with some absent. This sample has tens of thousands of clones, with roughly 80% found just once. The sample was peripheral blood, taken 4 weeks after starting pembrolizumab. The receptor set was obtained from an adult with mismatch repair-deficient cancer.

The chain carries TRBV11-2 and TRBJ1-1; tentatively, D is TRBD1 (6 bases). In germline, CDR1 is SGHAT, CDR2 FQNNGV. There are 15 residues in the CDR3. V gave up 0 bases and J gave up 13 bases, with 21 bases separating them. CDR3 DNA: TGTGCCAGCAGCTTAGATCTTGGAGGACAGTCAGGCGGTTTCTTT. It yields the protein CASSLDLGGQSGGFF.

The chain employs TRBV11-2 and TRBJ2-3, with D perhaps TRBD2 (6 bases). The length of the CDR3 is 17 residues. V was clipped by 0 bases and J by 3 bases, with 16 bases between them. Per the germline V gene, CDR1 is SGHAT and CDR2 is FQNNGV. The CDR3 region has the DNA TGTGCCAGCAGCTTAGATAGGCGGGGTCGAAGGACAGATACGCAGTATTTT. It codes for CASSLDRRGRRTDTQYF.

V is TRBV4-1 and J is TRBJ2-7; 10 bases agree with TRBD2. V was clipped by 6 bases and J by 2 bases; unmatched bases: 4. CDR1 is MGHRA, CDR2 YSYEKL, per germline. The CDR3 extends over 14 amino acids. CDR3 protein: CASSLAGETYEQYF. Here the CDR3 DNA reads TGCGCCAGCAGTCTAGCGGGAGAGACCTACGAGCAGTACTTC.

This clone showed up many times. V is TRBV30 and J is TRBJ1-1; D is possibly TRBD1 (6 bases). CDR1 is GTSNPN and CDR2 is SVGIG in the germline V gene (reference sequence). The CDR3 runs to 13 residues. V was pared by 4 bases and J by 5 bases, with 14 bases between. DNA of the CDR3: TGTGCCTGGATTACAGGGTGGGGGACTGAAGCTTTCTTT. Translation: CAWITGWGTEAFF.

A few counts support this clone. The J gene is TRBJ1-2, the V gene TRBV27; perhaps TRBD1 as D (6 bases). Germline V CDR1 and CDR2: MNHEY, SMNVEV (reference sequence). The CDR3 covers 13 residues. Trimming cost V 3 bases and J 4 bases, with 9 bases left between them. CDR3 DNA: TGTGCCAGCAGTTTGGGCAGGGGCTATGGCTACACCTTC. It codes for CASSLGRGYGYTF.